These 20 T cell receptor beta chains were all obtained from the same sample, sequenced in a study of shared clonotypes between healthy human individuals. This table comes from immunoSEQ multiplex PCR, and its TCRdb copy is limited to in-frame clones, with some not included. There are hundreds of thousands of clones in the sample; approximately 96% occur only once, and about 0.11% lies in the top ten. CD45RO-negative CD8 cells positively selected for CCR7 made up the naive population, which excluded terminally differentiated effector memory CD45RA+ cells. Material for sequencing was naive CD8+ T cells sorted from blood. These receptors originate from a woman aged 25 to 39 in good health.

In the case of this clone: The same CDR3 also results from other DNA sequences found in this sample. The CDR3 DNA follows: TGTGCCAGCAGCCAAGCGGGGAACACTGAAGCTTTCTTT. It encodes CASSQAGNTEAFF. The chain combines TRBV14 with TRBJ1-1, with unresolved D. This CDR3 contains 13 residues. The germline V and J ends were trimmed by 1 base and 1 base, with 4 bases remaining between them. Germline CDR1 SGHDN, CDR2 FVKESK.

This sequence joins TRBV27 and TRBJ2-3; the D gene is possibly TRBD2 (5 bases). This CDR3 has 16 amino acids. The germline gives CDR1 MNHEY, CDR2 SMNVEV (reference sequence). V lost 1 base, J lost 0 bases, and 11 bases lay in between. CDR3 sequence: CASSLLSRTSTDTQYF. For the CDR3, the DNA is TGTGCCAGCAGTTTATTGTCCCGGACTAGCACAGATACGCAGTATTTT.

As DNA, the CDR3 is TGTGCCAGCAGCTTAGAAACAGGACCGCTCTACGAGCAGTACTTC. It translates to CASSLETGPLYEQYF. The chain has TRBV11-2 and TRBJ2-7; D is possibly TRBD1 (5 bases). The length of the CDR3 is 15 residues. Germline V gives CDR1 SGHAT, CDR2 FQNNGV. With 0 bases removed from V and 3 bases from J, the gap between germline ends came to 12 bases.

J is TRBJ2-1 and V is TRBV11-2, with D unresolved. The V end lost 2 bases, the J end lost 0 bases, and 5 bases lay between the germline ends. CDR1 is SGHAT, CDR2 FQNNGV, per germline. CDR3 length: 14 residues. The CDR3 sequence: CASSLSISYNEQFF. In DNA form, the CDR3 reads TGTGCCAGCAGCTTATCCATCTCCTACAATGAGCAGTTCTTC.

The chain carries TRBV28 and TRBJ1-5; D may be TRBD1 (5 bases). Trimming removed 3 bases at V and 4 bases at J, with 13 bases between. CDR3 length equals 15 residues. Germline CDR1 reads MDHEN; CDR2 reads SYDVKM. The CDR3 here is CASSLGRVGNQPQHF. The CDR3 region has the DNA TGTGCCAGCAGTTTGGGCAGGGTAGGGAATCAGCCCCAGCATTTT.

Written as DNA, the CDR3 is TGCGCCAGCAGCAGAGTTACCGGGACAGATAACTATGGCTACACCTTC. Residues: CASSRVTGTDNYGYTF. This sequence joins TRBV5-1 and TRBJ1-2; 7 bases match TRBD1. The trim removed 4 bases at V and 1 base at J, leaving 10 bases unmatched. There are 16 residues in the CDR3. Germline-derived CDR1 and CDR2 are SGHRS and YFSETQ. Together with reference TRBV5-1 and TRBJ1-2, the CDR3 gives the full variable domain: KAGVTQTPRYLIKTRGQQVTLSCSPISGHRSVSWYQQTPGQGLQFLFEYFSETQRNKGNFPGRFSGRQFSNSRSEMNVSTLELGDSALYLCASSRVTGTDNYGYTFGSGTRLTVV.

V is TRBV5-1 and J is TRBJ1-2, with 8 bases identical to TRBD1. V was pared by 4 bases and J by 7 bases, with 6 bases of the junction left unmatched. There are 13 residues in the CDR3. CDR1 and CDR2 (germline): SGHRS, YFSETQ. The CDR3 DNA reads as TGCGCCAGCAGCCCAGGACAGGGAGGTGGCTACACCTTC. This gives the protein CASSPGQGGGYTF.

As to this clone: Different DNA sequences within this sample yield the same CDR3. The rearrangement links TRBV19 to TRBJ1-5; D uncertain. V lost 5 bases and J 0 bases, leaving 8 bases between the germline ends. Per germline, CDR1 LNHDA and CDR2 SQIVND (reference sequence). The CDR3 loop spans 14 amino acids. CDR3 protein: CASSYRDSNQPQHF. In nucleotides, the CDR3 is TGTGCCAGTAGTTACCGGGATAGCAATCAGCCCCAGCATTTT.

This rearrangement joins TRBV15 to TRBJ1-1; unclear D gene. The CDR3 runs 15 residues. CDR1 and CDR2 from the germline V gene are LNHNV and YYDKDF (reference sequence). Trimming cost V 5 bases and J 3 bases, with 16 bases left between them. As DNA, the CDR3 is TGTGCCACCAGCGGTCTAGAGGGTCATCACACTGAAGCTTTCTTT. This sequence encodes CATSGLEGHHTEAFF. Based on the CDR3 plus reference TRBV15 and TRBJ1-1, the full variable domain is DAMVIQNPRYQVTQFGKPVTLSCSQTLNHNVMYWYQQKSSQAPKLLFHYYDKDFNNEADTPDNFQSRRPNTSFCFLDIRSPGLGDTAMYLCATSGLEGHHTEAFFGQGTRLTVV.

The chain has TRBV7-3 and TRBJ2-3; 13 nucleotides match TRBD2. The CDR3 runs to 15 residues. V shed 5 bases and J 4 bases; nucleotides not matched to a gene: 3. Germline V gene data show CDR1 as SGHTA and CDR2 as FQGTGA. CDR3 sequence reads: CASSPLAGGADTQYF. DNA for the CDR3: TGTGCCAGCAGCCCACTAGCGGGAGGGGCAGATACGCAGTATTTT.

This chain links TRBV9 with TRBJ2-1; unclear D gene. This CDR3 has 12 amino acids. Trimming took 3 bases from V and 5 from J, leaving 6 bases between them. Germline assignment: CDR1 SGDLS and CDR2 YYNGEE. The CDR3 region has the DNA TGTGCCAGCAGCGGGGCCCACAATGAGCAGTTCTTC. Amino acid sequence: CASSGAHNEQFF.

The chain recombines TRBV28 with TRBJ1-5, with a tentative D call TRBD1 (5 bases). The V gene lost 3 bases and the J gene lost 1 base, with 7 bases spanning the gap. The length of the CDR3 is 14 residues. Germline CDR1 MDHEN, CDR2 SYDVKM. CDR3 DNA: TGTGCCAGCAGTTTCGGGGCCAGCAATCAGCCCCAGCATTTT. Its translation: CASSFGASNQPQHF.

The rearrangement uses TRBV13 and TRBJ1-2; D is perhaps TRBD1 (6 bases). From germline, CDR1 is PRHDT and CDR2 FYEKMQ (reference sequence). V lost 5 bases and J lost 7, with 14 bases in between. The CDR3 has 13 residues. CDR3 sequence reads: CASSVRTVGGYTF. For the CDR3, the DNA is TGTGCCAGCAGCGTACGGACAGTGGGTGGCTACACCTTC.

CDR3 DNA: TGTGCCAGCAGTACCCCTCTACGGGACAGGGGTTTTCGGTCCTACAATGAGCAGTTCTTC. Residues: CASSTPLRDRGFRSYNEQFF. J is TRBJ2-1 and V is TRBV28, with TRBD1 identical over 10 bases. J gave up 1 base and V 5 bases, and 17 bases lay outside the gene matches. The CDR3 totals 20 residues. Per the germline V gene, CDR1 is MDHEN and CDR2 is SYDVKM.

J is TRBJ2-3 and V is TRBV5-1; D may be TRBD1 (7 bases). With 3 bases removed from V and 10 bases from J, the gap between germline ends came to 18 bases. Germline V lookup: CDR1 SGHRS, CDR2 YFSETQ. The CDR3 extends over 14 amino acids. In DNA form, the CDR3 reads TGCGCCAGCAGCTCCCGGACAGGCCGGGAGCCGCAGTATTTT. Its protein is CASSSRTGREPQYF.

The V gene is TRBV23-1, the J gene TRBJ1-2; the D is unclear. TRBV23-1 is labeled an ORF, and its function is uncertain. Trimming removed 2 bases from V and 1 base from J, with 14 bases in between. The CDR3 contains 16 residues. The CDR3 nucleotides read TGCGCCAGCAGTCAACTTTACAGTTCCCTTAACTATGGCTACACCTTC. Translating it yields CASSQLYSSLNYGYTF.

This clone was found once. The V and J genes are TRBV15 and TRBJ2-3; 12 bases agree with TRBD2. CDR3 length: 15 amino acids. From germline, CDR1 is LNHNV and CDR2 YYDKDF (reference sequence). Trimming cost V 9 bases and J 3 bases; bases outside gene matches: 7. CDR3 DNA sequence: TGTGCCACTTTCCTAGCGGGAGGGCTTACAGATACGCAGTATTTT. The encoded protein is CATFLAGGLTDTQYF.

The V and J genes are TRBV5-4 and TRBJ2-1; unclear D gene. V was pared by 3 bases and J by 8 bases, with 15 bases between. This CDR3 is built from 14 residues. Germline CDR1 SGHNT, CDR2 YYREEE (reference sequence). CDR3 amino acids: CASSSVSRGHEQFF. In DNA form, the CDR3 reads TGTGCCAGCAGCTCAGTTTCGCGAGGCCATGAGCAGTTCTTC.

CDR3 loop: CASSLVANTEAFF. The CDR3 DNA is TGTGCCAGCAGCTTAGTGGCCAACACTGAAGCTTTCTTT. The chain recombines TRBV7-8 with TRBJ1-1; D gene unclear. Between the trimmed V and J ends, which lost 1 base and 2 bases, there was a span of 5 bases. CDR1 and CDR2 from the germline V gene are SGHVS and FQNEAQ. The CDR3 covers 13 residues. Together with reference TRBV7-8 and TRBJ1-1, the CDR3 gives the full variable domain: GAGVSQSPRYKVAKRGQDVALRCDPISGHVSLFWYQQALGQGPEFLTYFQNEAQLDKSGLPSDRFFAERPEGSVSTLKIQRTQQEDSAVYLCASSLVANTEAFFGQGTRLTVV.

The chain recombines TRBV2 with TRBJ1-5; TRBD1 might be the D (6 bases). V lost 3 bases and J lost 2, with 11 bases in between. From germline, CDR1 is SNHLY and CDR2 FYNNEI. This CDR3 is built from 15 residues. DNA of the CDR3: TGTGCCAGCAGTGAGCTCAGACAGGGCAATCAGCCCCAGCATTTT. It yields the protein CASSELRQGNQPQHF.